These T cell receptor beta chains were read from a single sample in a study of shared clonotypes between healthy human individuals. Sequenced by immunoSEQ multiplex PCR; TCRdb stores in-frame clones only, minus some. The data contain roughly 1,500,000 clones, about 98% of them singletons. The sample consisted of naive CD4+ T cells sorted from blood. Receptor source: a man younger than 45 in good health. Each CDR3 is given with its conserved first and last residue. The order of the fields is J gene, clone size, V gene, CDR3 protein. Clone size is not always given. Where it is, it says once, few, many or a class for expanded clones.

>TRBJ1-1|-|TRBV30
CAWFPEGLNTEAFF
>TRBJ2-1|-|TRBV5-1
CASSGGLAGGSYNEQFF
>TRBJ1-2|-|TRBV7-9
CASSSRDRIYGYTF
>TRBJ1-1|few|TRBV19
CASSRAPSNTEAFF
>TRBJ2-2|-|TRBV7-6
CASSLAPRQGTNTGELFF
>TRBJ1-3|once|TRBV10-3
CAISETQVAGNTIYF
>TRBJ2-5|-|TRBV6-5
CASSRSSYQETQYF
>TRBJ2-1|-|TRBV7-9
CASSPTGDWENEQFF
>TRBJ2-6|-|TRBV5-1
CASSQGLGNSGANVLTF
>TRBJ2-1|-|TRBV19
CASSIRTTYNEQFF
>TRBJ2-7|-|TRBV27
CASSPRASYEQYF
>TRBJ2-7|-|TRBV28
CASSLRGRAGEQYF
>TRBJ2-7|-|TRBV5-1
CASSLEGTSASYEQYF
>TRBJ1-3|-|TRBV5-4
CASSLTPFSGNTIYF
>TRBJ1-2|-|TRBV29-1
CSVETGGYTF
>TRBJ1-2|-|TRBV5-5
CASSPSPYAYGYTF
>TRBJ2-5|-|TRBV15
CATSRPSGETQYF
>TRBJ1-1|-|TRBV2
CASSRRTGGNTEAFF
>TRBJ2-3|-|TRBV5-6
CASSSTVFLPSGDTQYF
>TRBJ2-7|once|TRBV7-2
CASSLRDGTYEQYF
>TRBJ2-1|once|TRBV7-2
CASSPSRRGNEQFF
>TRBJ2-7|-|TRBV11-3
CASSQRSPGEQYF
>TRBJ2-7|-|TRBV6-5
CASSQTFALLEQYF
>TRBJ2-1|once|TRBV7-2
CASSLGVGTGPSYNEQFF
>TRBJ2-1|-|TRBV2
CASSPTGSPSYNEQFF
>TRBJ2-7|-|TRBV7-2
CASSEVWGSDSYEQYF
>TRBJ2-7|once|TRBV7-3
CASSPQVGLPYEQYF
>-|once|TRBV20-1
CSAPTGDEQYF
>TRBJ1-5|-|TRBV29-1
CSVRGLNQPQHF